This T cell receptor beta chain was found in a study of cytomegalovirus exposure and HLA in healthy donors. The CDR3 is made up of 14 amino acids. V gave up 4 bases and J gave up 3 bases, with 12 bases separating them. Looked up from germline, CDR1 is GTSNPN and CDR2 is SVGIG (reference sequence). With 60 Vbeta and 13 Jbeta primers, the PCR was carried out. TCRdb keeps only in-frame clones here, not all; method: immunoSEQ multiplex PCR. Seen here are 50,000 to 70,000 clones, roughly four fifths observed once, and the top ten hold 1.6%. The sequence was obtained from a human donor in good health. Specimen: PBMCs. The chain has TRBV30 and TRBJ1-4, with D hard to call. CDR3 sequence reads: CAWTPKGANEKLFF. As DNA, the CDR3 is TGTGCCTGGACCCCGAAGGGAGCTAATGAAAAACTGTTTTTT.